This T cell receptor (beta chain) came from a study of cytomegalovirus exposure and HLA in healthy donors. Study-wide background: Around 80 million unique TCR sequences came from HLA-typed donors in an early release. Study-level findings and limits: Within the data, a cluster of highly shared sequence variants was likely a sequencing artifact.

This clone was recorded a few times. Its target is not known. PCR amplification relied on 60 Vbeta primers (plus 13 Jbeta primers). Original processing notes: The authors later counted about 80 million unique TCR beta chains, some 10 million of them shared. Method: immunoSEQ multiplex PCR; TCRdb's copy keeps in-frame clones and lacks some. The V and J calls and clone size come from that table; D and trimming were worked out from the DNA. Of more than 95,000 clones listed, under 12% are singletons. Trimming shortened V by 0 bases and J by 4 bases, and 5 bases separated the two germline ends. Germline assignment: CDR1 SGHTA and CDR2 FQGTGA. The CDR3 length is 13 residues.

The TCR originated in a woman under 30 in good health and CMV-seropositive. J is TRBJ2-3 and V is TRBV7-3, with no clear D. The sample comprised PBMCs. The DNA of the CDR3 is TGTGCCAGCAGCTTAACGAGCGCAGATACGCAGTATTTT. This gives the protein CASSLTSADTQYF. The full variable domain, with the rest looked up from reference TRBV7-3 and TRBJ2-3, is GAGVSQTPSNKVTEKGKYVELRCDPISGHTALYWYRQSLGQGPEFLIYFQGTGAADDSGLPNDRFFAVRPEGSVSTLKIQRTERGDSAVYLCASSLTSADTQYFGPGTRLTVL.